This TCR beta chain was sequenced in a study of blood T cell repertoires in COVID-19 (dated by TCRdb to about 2020). Regarding the study in general: Samples covering the acute and convalescent phases of COVID-19 were provided by collaborators in the United States, Italy and Spain. The material from the prospective study consisted of cDNA or gDNA derived from T cells, B-cell-depleted T cells, or PBMCs. Deeply sampled blood TCRbeta repertoires from subjects exposed to, actively infected with, or recovered from COVID-19 were included in the dataset. A freely available public database, intended as a resource for researchers studying the immune response to SARS-CoV-2, is where the repertoires were released. The samples were drawn from two sources: the first 160 participants of the ongoing ImmuneRACE study, and approximately 1,300 subjects contributed by 6 global collaborators. Where HLA class I and class II types were available, the types were taken from metadata supplied by the sample provider, not from assay-based typing. Nearly every sample came with metadata listing a de-identified subject ID, COVID-19 status, age in years and sex.

V was cut back by 4 bases and J by 5 bases, leaving a gap of 18 bases between them. The CDR3 starts with the cysteine, ends with the phenylalanine, and has 16 residues. Only the CDR3 region is kept as DNA, spanning 48 bases read in frame from base 1. Based on the germline V gene, the CDR1 and CDR2 sequences are MDHEN and SYDVKM. At one collaborating source in Seattle, patients were enrolled during active infection and were followed longitudinally through the course of disease. Each collaborating institution followed its own protocols to collect whole blood in K2EDTA tubes. For TCRbeta analysis, collaborators shipped samples as frozen whole blood, isolated PBMCs, or DNA extracted from either of those sample types. Study-level results and caveats: Clinical and demographic metadata were provided uncurated, with the amount varying by source and participant.

TCRbeta CDR3 regions were amplified from genomic DNA using the immunoSEQ Assay, a bias-controlled multiplex PCR. The source study handled its data this way. The number of nucleated cells in each sample was estimated by amplification of reference gene primers within the assay. Sequence reads were collapsed and filtered to measure the absolute abundance of every unique TCRbeta CDR3 rearrangement. Productive Simpson clonality was computed per sample as the square root of Simpson's diversity index over productive rearrangements. Imported from immuneACCESS, the table was reduced by TCRdb to in-frame sequences with V and J called. These copies leave out some clones; in studies compared against another copy, an unresolved V gene accounts for under half, and the cause of the remainder is not known. From that table come the V and J calls and clone size; the DNA was used to work out D and trimming. Recorded for this sample are 200,000 to 300,000 clones; about nine tenths of them occurred a single time. The biggest ten clones account for approximately 2.5% of the sample.

Worth noting for this clone: It has no known antigen specificity. The record has no base qualities; no much larger clone is one base away.

Sequencing used peripheral blood. This clonotype was sampled from a person between 18 and 30 years old with COVID-19, enrolled during active disease. The sequence joins TRBV28 to TRBJ2-1, with an unclear D gene assignment. The CDR3 protein is CASSYLGNTLDNEQFF. Read as DNA, the sequence is TGTGCCAGCAGTTACCTTGGTAACACCCTAGACAATGAGCAGTTCTTC.